The present entry profiles one T cell receptor (beta chain) with its context. Original processing notes: The assay estimated nucleated cells by amplifying reference gene primers. The data were produced by immunoSEQ multiplex PCR, yet TCRdb's version contains in-frame clones alone and is incomplete. The D gene and trimming were derived from the DNA, and the V and J assignments and clone size from that table. The data contain over 200,000 clones, roughly nine tenths of them singletons. The source of the sample is a study of blood T cell repertoires in COVID-19. Looking at the study overall: The cDNA or gDNA used as material had been derived from T cells, B-cell-depleted T cells, or PBMCs.

The CDR3 has 14 amino acids. From germline, CDR1 is LGHDT and CDR2 YNNKEL (reference sequence). The V and J ends lost 1 base and 1 base respectively, with 7 bases between them. The J gene is TRBJ1-1, the V gene TRBV3-1 (or the pseudogene TRBV3-2); the D gene is possibly TRBD1 (5 bases). The TCR comes from a woman aged 45-65 years in a cohort exposed to, infected with or recovered from COVID-19 (not recorded which). Material for sequencing was PBMCs or T cells enriched from blood (not recorded which). In DNA, the CDR3 is TGTGCCAGCAGCCAAGTTAGGGGGAACACTGAAGCTTTCTTT. This codes for CASSQVRGNTEAFF.